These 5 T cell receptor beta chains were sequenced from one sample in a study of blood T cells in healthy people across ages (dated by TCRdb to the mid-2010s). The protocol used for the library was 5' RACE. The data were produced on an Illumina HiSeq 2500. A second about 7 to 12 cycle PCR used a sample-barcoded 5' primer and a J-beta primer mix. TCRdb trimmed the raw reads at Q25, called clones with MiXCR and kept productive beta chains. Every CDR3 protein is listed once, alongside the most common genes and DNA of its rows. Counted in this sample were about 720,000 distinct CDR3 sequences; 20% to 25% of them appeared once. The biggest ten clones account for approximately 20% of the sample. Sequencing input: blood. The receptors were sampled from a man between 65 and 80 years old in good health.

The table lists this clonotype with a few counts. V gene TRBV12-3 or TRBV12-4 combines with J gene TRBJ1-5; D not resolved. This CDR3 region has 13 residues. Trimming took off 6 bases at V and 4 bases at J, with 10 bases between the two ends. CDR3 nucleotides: TGTGCCAGCAGCCCTATAGGGAATCAGCCCCAGCATTTT. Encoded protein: CASSPIGNQPQHF.

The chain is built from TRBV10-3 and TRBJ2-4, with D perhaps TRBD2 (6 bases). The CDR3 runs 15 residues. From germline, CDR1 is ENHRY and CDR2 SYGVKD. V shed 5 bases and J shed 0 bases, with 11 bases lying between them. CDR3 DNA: TGTGCCATCAGTCCCGGCGGGGAAGCCAAAAACATTCAGTACTTC. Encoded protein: CAISPGGEAKNIQYF.

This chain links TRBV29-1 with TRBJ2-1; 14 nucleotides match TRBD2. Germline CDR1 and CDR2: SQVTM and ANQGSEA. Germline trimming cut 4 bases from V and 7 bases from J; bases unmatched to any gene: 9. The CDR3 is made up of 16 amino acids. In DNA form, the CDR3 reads TGCAGCGTTGGTCCCGGACTAGCGGGAGGTTGGAATGAGCAGTTCTTC. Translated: CSVGPGLAGGWNEQFF.

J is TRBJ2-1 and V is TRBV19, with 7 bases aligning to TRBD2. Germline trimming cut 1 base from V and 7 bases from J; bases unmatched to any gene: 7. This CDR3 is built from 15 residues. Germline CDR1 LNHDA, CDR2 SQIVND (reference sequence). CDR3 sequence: CASSIVASGYNEQFF. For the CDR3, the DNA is TGTGCCAGTAGTATAGTAGCTAGCGGTTATAATGAGCAGTTCTTC.

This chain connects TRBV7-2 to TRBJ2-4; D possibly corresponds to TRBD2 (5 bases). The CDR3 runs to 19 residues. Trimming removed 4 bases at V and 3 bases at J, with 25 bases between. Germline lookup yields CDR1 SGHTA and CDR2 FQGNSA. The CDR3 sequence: CASSSLASNRTLNKNIQYF. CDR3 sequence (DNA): TGTGCCAGCAGCTCTCTAGCCTCGAATAGAACCCTAAACAAAAACATTCAGTACTTC.